What follows are 23 T cell receptor beta chains derived from one specimen sequenced in a study of blood T cell repertoires in COVID-19. Sequencing used immunoSEQ multiplex PCR; TCRdb keeps in-frame clones, though not all of them. The sample shows about 300,000 clones, 84% of them seen only once. Sequenced sample: peripheral blood. These receptors were taken from a human donor with COVID-19, enrolled during active disease. The donor label of this sample is uncertain.

This chain links TRBV18 with TRBJ2-1; D is perhaps TRBD2 (6 bases). V was shortened by 3 bases and J by 4 bases, with 10 bases between the two germline ends. The CDR3 has 14 amino acids. Germline-derived CDR1 and CDR2 are KGHSH and LQKENI. DNA for the CDR3: TGTGCCAGCTCACCGGTGCGGGGTTACAATGAGCAGTTCTTC. This gives the protein CASSPVRGYNEQFF.

This clone was seen once. V and J are TRBV5-1 and TRBJ2-2; 13 positions agree with TRBD2. Trimming at V came to 4 bases and at J to 1 base, leaving 7 bases not matched to a gene. Per the germline V gene, CDR1 is SGHRS and CDR2 is YFSETQ. CDR3 size: 18 residues. CDR3 sequence: CASSPLAGGYLNTGELFF. The CDR3, as DNA: TGCGCCAGCAGCCCACTAGCGGGAGGGTACCTGAACACCGGGGAGCTGTTTTTT.

The V gene is TRBV30, the J gene TRBJ1-4; D is ambiguous. The CDR3 is 13 residues long. V was shortened by 2 bases and J by 5 bases, with 9 bases between the two germline ends. Per germline, CDR1 GTSNPN and CDR2 SVGIG (reference sequence). The CDR3 DNA reads TGTGCCTGGAGTTTGGGCACCAATGAAAAACTGTTTTTT. It specifies CAWSLGTNEKLFF.

This clone was observed a single time. This sequence joins TRBV3-1 (or the pseudogene TRBV3-2) and TRBJ2-5, with 9 bases lining up with TRBD2. Germline V gene sequence: CDR1 LGHDT, CDR2 YNNKEL (reference sequence). With 6 bases clipped from V and 5 bases from J, the junction kept 7 bases outside the gene matches. This CDR3 contains 14 residues. CDR3 DNA sequence: TGTGCCAGCAGACTAGCGGGCCCCAAGGAGACCCAGTACTTC. It yields the protein CASRLAGPKETQYF.

The sample holds one count of this clone. CDR3 region: CASSPGGGTEAFF. Here the CDR3 DNA reads TGTGCCAGCAGCCCTGGGGGGGGCACTGAAGCTTTCTTT. The J gene is TRBJ1-1, the V gene TRBV5-6; maybe TRBD1 (5 bases). This CDR3 is built from 13 residues. Looked up from germline, CDR1 is SGHDT and CDR2 is YYEEEE. Trimming removed 4 bases from V and 4 bases from J, with 11 bases in between.

The gene calls are TRBV15 and TRBJ2-5; 9 nucleotides line up with TRBD1. With 1 base clipped from V and 4 bases from J, the junction kept 10 bases outside the gene matches. This CDR3 is built from 17 residues. Germline values: CDR1 LNHNV, CDR2 YYDKDF (reference sequence). CDR3 bases: TGTGCCACCAGCAGAGGCCTGACCCAGGACAGGGGAGAGACCCAGTACTTC. Translation gives CATSRGLTQDRGETQYF.

The genes are TRBV4-3 and TRBJ1-2; 7 nucleotides line up with TRBD1. CDR1 and CDR2 (germline): LGHNA, YSLEER. CDR3 length: 15 amino acids. V dropped 1 base and J dropped 8; count of bases not matched to a gene: 10. CDR3 region: CASSQVQGDPGGYTF. The CDR3, as DNA: TGCGCCAGCAGCCAAGTTCAGGGGGACCCGGGAGGCTACACCTTC.

This clone was observed a handful of times. CDR3 amino acids: CASPLDFLNTGELFF. The CDR3 coding sequence is TGTGCCAGTCCCCTTGACTTTCTGAACACCGGGGAGCTGTTTTTT. The gene calls are TRBV7-8 and TRBJ2-2; D not resolved. V was shortened by 9 bases and J by 1 base, with 15 bases between the two germline ends. The germline CDR1 and CDR2 sequences are SGHVS and FQNEAQ. CDR3 length: 15 amino acids.

V and J are TRBV10-3 and TRBJ1-2, with D possibly being TRBD1 (5 bases). This CDR3 has 12 residues. The germline CDR1 and CDR2 sequences are ENHRY and SYGVKD. Trimming shortened V by 11 bases and J by 5 bases, and 15 bases separated the two germline ends. For the CDR3, the DNA is TGTGCCGGCCGGGGGTCGCCTTATGGCTACACCTTC. It codes for CAGRGSPYGYTF.

This clone showed up just once. The chain recombines TRBV28 with TRBJ1-4; 7 bases map to TRBD1. V was pared by 3 bases and J by 3 bases, with 4 bases of the junction left unmatched. CDR1 is MDHEN, CDR2 SYDVKM, per germline. This CDR3 comprises 15 residues. CDR3 loop: CASSFPGQPNEKLFF. For the CDR3, the DNA is TGTGCCAGCAGTTTTCCGGGACAGCCTAATGAAAAACTGTTTTTT.

This clone was observed at least ten times. Other nucleotide sequences in the sample specify the same CDR3. The rearrangement joins TRBV5-6 to TRBJ2-3, with D possibly TRBD1 on 5 matching bases. Germline values: CDR1 SGHDT, CDR2 YYEEEE. V was shortened by 1 base and J by 0 bases, with 9 bases between the two germline ends. The length of the CDR3 is 15 residues. CDR3 amino acids: CASSLYQGSTDTQYF. In DNA, the CDR3 is TGTGCCAGCAGCTTGTACCAGGGAAGCACAGATACGCAGTATTTT.

The chain couples TRBV7-3 to TRBJ2-1; tentatively, D is TRBD2 (5 bases). The CDR3 is 15 residues long. V was trimmed by 5 bases and J by 1 base, leaving 12 bases between them. Germline assignment: CDR1 SGHTA and CDR2 FQGTGA. This CDR3 reads CASSQDRGSYNEQFF. CDR3 sequence (DNA): TGTGCCAGCAGCCAGGACCGGGGTTCCTACAATGAGCAGTTCTTC.

The J gene is TRBJ1-4, the V gene TRBV4-2; D not resolved. The V and J ends lost 0 bases and 0 bases respectively, with 11 bases between them. CDR3 length: 17 amino acids. Germline V gene data show CDR1 as LGHNA and CDR2 as YNFKEQ. The CDR3 nucleotides are TGTGCCAGCAGCCAAGATTTGCGGGGAGCAACTAATGAAAAACTGTTTTTT. Protein sequence: CASSQDLRGATNEKLFF.

The chain couples TRBV28 to TRBJ1-1; D is unclear. V shed 8 bases and J shed 0 bases, with 13 bases lying between them. CDR3 length equals 14 residues. Germline V gene lookup returns CDR1 MDHEN and CDR2 SYDVKM. In DNA form, the CDR3 reads TGTGCCAGCCGCGGAGGGCCCGTGAACACTGAAGCTTTCTTT. Translating it yields CASRGGPVNTEAFF. The full variable domain, in which reference TRBV28 and TRBJ1-1 provide the parts outside the CDR3, is DVKVTQSSRYLVKRTGEKVFLECVQDMDHENMFWYRQDPGLGLRLIYFSYDVKMKEKGDIPEGYSVSREKKERFSLILESASTNQTSMYLCASRGGPVNTEAFFGQGTRLTVV.

V usage is TRBV28 and J usage is TRBJ2-1; 8 bases map to TRBD2. Germline V gene data show CDR1 as MDHEN and CDR2 as SYDVKM. The CDR3 is made up of 16 amino acids. V lost 8 bases to trimming and J lost 3 bases; unmatched junction nucleotides: 12. The CDR3 reads CASGTGTRGLYNEQFF. In nucleotides, the CDR3 is TGTGCCAGCGGAACCGGGACTAGGGGTCTCTACAATGAGCAGTTCTTC.

The gene calls are TRBV11-2 and TRBJ2-3, with TRBD2 matching over 9 bases. In germline, CDR1 is SGHAT, CDR2 FQNNGV. This CDR3 has 15 residues. V shed 3 bases and J 6 bases; nucleotides not matched to a gene: 7. The CDR3: CASSFGGRVWDTQYF. For the CDR3, the DNA is TGTGCCAGCAGCTTCGGCGGGAGGGTGTGGGATACGCAGTATTTT. The full variable domain, its missing parts supplied by reference TRBV11-2 and TRBJ2-3, is EAGVAQSPRYKIIEKRQSVAFWCNPISGHATLYWYQQILGQGPKLLIQFQNNGVVDDSQLPKDRFSAERLKGVDSTLKIQPAKLEDSAVYLCASSFGGRVWDTQYFGPGTRLTVL.

This clone came up many times. The chain carries TRBV6-5 and TRBJ1-2, with D unresolved. The germline V gene has CDR1 MNHEY and CDR2 SVGAGI. The CDR3 length is 13 residues. The V gene lost 7 bases and the J gene lost 3 bases, with 12 bases spanning the gap. For the CDR3, the DNA is TGTGCCAGCACCCAAGAGGAACACTATGGCTACACCTTC. Its translation is CASTQEEHYGYTF.

The chain carries TRBV19 and TRBJ1-4, with a possible D match to TRBD1 (5 bases). Between the trimmed V and J ends, which lost 5 bases and 8 bases, there was a span of 15 bases. CDR1 is LNHDA, CDR2 SQIVND, per germline (reference sequence). This CDR3 has 14 amino acids. The CDR3: CASSPRTTQEKLFF. Written as DNA, the CDR3 is TGTGCCAGTAGTCCTCGGACAACTCAAGAAAAACTGTTTTTT.

The chain recombines TRBV18 with TRBJ1-5; TRBD1 aligns across 7 bases. This CDR3 is built from 18 residues. V lost 4 bases to trimming and J lost 0 bases; unmatched junction nucleotides: 12. Germline CDR1 reads KGHSH; CDR2 reads LQKENI. This chain's CDR3 is CASSLQGTDGYSNQPQHF. CDR3 DNA: TGTGCCAGCTCACTCCAAGGGACAGATGGATATAGCAATCAGCCCCAGCATTTT.

The chain couples TRBV6-2 or TRBV6-3 to TRBJ2-1; D remains unclear. Trimming removed 0 bases from V and 2 bases from J, with 17 bases in between. CDR1 and CDR2 (germline): MNHEY, SVGEGT. The CDR3 extends over 18 amino acids. Here the CDR3 reads CASSYSVRRALAYNEQFF. In nucleotides, the CDR3 is TGTGCCAGCAGTTACTCGGTCAGACGCGCTCTAGCCTACAATGAGCAGTTCTTC.

This clone appeared once. The CDR3 sequence is CASSYTLNTEAFF. The CDR3 region has the DNA TGTGCCAGCAGTTACACTTTGAACACTGAAGCTTTCTTT. J is TRBJ1-1 and V is TRBV6-5; D is ambiguous. Germline V CDR1 and CDR2: MNHEY, SVGAGI. V was pared by 2 bases and J by 0 bases, with 4 bases between. The CDR3 runs to 13 residues.

This chain's CDR3 is CASPSTGELFF. In DNA, the CDR3 is TGTGCCAGTCCCTCTACCGGGGAGCTGTTTTTT. V usage is TRBV6-5 and J usage is TRBJ2-2; D remains ambiguous. From germline, CDR1 is MNHEY and CDR2 SVGAGI. This CDR3 has 11 amino acids. The V end was cut by 9 bases, the J end by 5 bases, with 7 bases between.

The chain uses TRBV4-1 and TRBJ1-3; D perhaps matches TRBD1 (6 bases). Germline values: CDR1 MGHRA, CDR2 YSYEKL. Trimming took 0 bases from V and 0 from J, leaving 18 bases between them. This CDR3 comprises 19 residues. In DNA form, the CDR3 reads TGCGCCAGCAGCCAAGACCCCCAACTGACAGGCCGCTCTGGAAACACCATATATTTT. Its translation: CASSQDPQLTGRSGNTIYF.